Included here is one T cell receptor beta chain sequence, with context. This sample stems from a study of blood T cell repertoires in COVID-19. Study information: There were acute and convalescent COVID-19 samples, and they came from the United States, Italy and Spain. T cells, B-cell-depleted T cells, or PBMCs supplied cDNA or gDNA.

Trimming took off 3 bases at V and 0 bases at J, with 10 bases between the two ends. Germline assignment: CDR1 SGDLS and CDR2 YYNGEE. The length of the CDR3 is 15 residues. How the authors handled the data: Reference gene primer amplification gave nucleated cell count estimates. Clones were read by immunoSEQ multiplex PCR, and TCRdb kept only the in-frame ones, dropping some. The V and J calls and clone size come from that table; D and trimming were worked out from the DNA. Seen here are 160,000 or so clones, less than 90% observed once, and the top ten hold more than 2%. The chain links TRBV9 to TRBJ1-5, with a tentative D call TRBD1 (6 bases). Sequencing was performed on peripheral blood. This clonotype was obtained from a woman in her 70s with acute or convalescent COVID-19. CDR3 nucleotide sequence: TGTGCCAGCAGCGGCGGACAGTATAGCAATCAGCCCCAGCATTTT. This translates into CASSGGQYSNQPQHF. Using reference TRBV9 and TRBJ1-5 for the parts outside the CDR3, the full variable domain is DSGVTQTPKHLITATGQRVTLRCSPRSGDLSVYWYQQSLDQGLQFLIQYYNGEERAKGNILERFSAQQFPDLHSELNLSSLELGDSALYFCASSGGQYSNQPQHFGDGTRLSIL.